Below, 22 T cell receptor beta chains from the same sample are listed, as sequenced in a study of identical twins. TCRdb itself ran the 5' RACE reads through MiXCR, one entry per CDR3 protein. The table includes under 800,000 distinct CDR3 sequences, 21% detected once. These data also formed part of another study, on T cells expressing NK-cell markers.

The sequenced material came from PBMCs. The source of these receptors is a woman between 18 and 29 years old in good health.

Many counts were recorded for this clonotype. The chain recombines TRBV5-1 with TRBJ2-7; either TRBD1 or TRBD2 may fit D (5 bases each). V shed 0 bases and J shed 2 bases, with 9 bases lying between them. This CDR3 has 14 residues. Germline-derived CDR1 and CDR2 are SGHRS and YFSETQ. The CDR3 DNA sequence: TGCGCCAGCAGCTTGGATGAGGGACCCTACGAGCAGTACTTC. This gives the protein CASSLDEGPYEQYF.

This clonotype was counted between two and nine times. The rearrangement joins TRBV15 to TRBJ1-1; a weak D match, TRBD1 (6 bases). The CDR3 extends over 13 amino acids. Germline V gene sequence: CDR1 LNHNV, CDR2 YYDKDF (reference sequence). V was trimmed by 3 bases and J by 5 bases, leaving 10 bases between them. The DNA of the CDR3 is TGTGCCACCAGCAGCACAGGGATTACTGAAGCTTTCTTT. Protein sequence: CATSSTGITEAFF.

This clonotype was seen ten or more times. J is TRBJ2-1 and V is TRBV20-1; possibly TRBD1 for D (6 bases). Germline V gives CDR1 DFQATT, CDR2 SNEGSKA (reference sequence). Trimming removed 6 bases from V and 6 bases from J, with 12 bases in between. The CDR3 has 12 amino acids. Here the CDR3 reads CSATRQVNEQFF. In DNA form, the CDR3 reads TGCAGTGCCACAAGACAGGTCAATGAGCAGTTCTTC.

This chain joins TRBV2 and TRBJ2-1; D is uncertain. Trimming took off 5 bases at V and 9 bases at J, with 8 bases between the two ends. Germline V gene lookup returns CDR1 SNHLY and CDR2 FYNNEI. The CDR3 has 11 amino acids. The CDR3 sequence: CASSWASEQFF. CDR3 DNA: TGTGCCAGCAGTTGGGCTAGTGAGCAGTTCTTC.

This clonotype was counted a few times. The rearrangement joins TRBV29-1 to TRBJ1-2, with no clear D. The V gene lost 4 bases and the J gene lost 2 bases, with 17 bases spanning the gap. The CDR3 covers 15 residues. Germline values: CDR1 SQVTM, CDR2 ANQGSEA. CDR3 bases: TGCAGCGTTGGGTCGCTAACTGGTGCCAACTATGGCTACACCTTC. Its translation is CSVGSLTGANYGYTF.

V gene TRBV5-4 combines with J gene TRBJ2-5; perhaps D is TRBD1 or TRBD2 (6 bases each). Trimming removed 2 bases at V and 3 bases at J, with 14 bases between. Germline CDR1 and CDR2: SGHNT and YYREEE (reference sequence). This CDR3 region has 15 residues. Written as DNA, the CDR3 is TGTGCCAGCAGCTTCGGGGGCCGGCAGGAAGAGACCCAGTACTTC. This translates into CASSFGGRQEETQYF.

V and J are TRBV4-3 and TRBJ2-1; 9 bases line up with TRBD2. The CDR3 is 19 amino acids. Germline lookup yields CDR1 LGHNA and CDR2 YSLEER. J lost 3 bases, V lost 0 bases, and 12 bases had no gene match. CDR3 region: CASSQESSSGRAFYNEQFF. The DNA for the CDR3 is TGCGCCAGCAGCCAAGAGAGCAGTAGCGGGAGAGCTTTCTACAATGAGCAGTTCTTC.

This clonotype was recorded a few times. The V call is TRBV20-1, the J call TRBJ2-1; possible D gene TRBD2, 6 bases. CDR1 DFQATT and CDR2 SNEGSKA come from the germline V gene (reference sequence). V was trimmed by 6 bases and J by 7 bases, leaving 16 bases between them. The CDR3 sequence is 13 residues long. The CDR3, as DNA: TGCAGTGCAACCGGGACTCATCGGAATGAGCAGTTCTTC. It translates to CSATGTHRNEQFF.

The rearrangement uses TRBV5-5 and TRBJ2-7; 7 bases are a match to TRBD1. This CDR3 has 12 residues. The V and J ends lost 7 bases and 5 bases, in that order; junction bases with no gene match: 6. Germline assignment: CDR1 SGHKS and CDR2 YYEKEE (reference sequence). The CDR3 region is CASDRDTHEQYF. The CDR3 DNA sequence: TGTGCCAGCGACAGGGATACCCACGAGCAGTACTTC.

The chain uses TRBV25-1 and TRBJ2-7; D gene ambiguous. The germline gives CDR1 MGHDK, CDR2 SYGVNS. This CDR3 spans 16 amino acids. The germline V and J ends were trimmed by 2 bases and 3 bases, with 17 bases remaining between them. The CDR3 spells CASSEVWSGVGYEQYF. DNA for the CDR3: TGTGCCAGCAGTGAAGTTTGGTCAGGTGTGGGCTACGAGCAGTACTTC.

This clonotype was seen a few times. The chain combines TRBV20-1 with TRBJ2-7, with 7 positions matching TRBD1. The CDR3 consists of 14 residues. Germline-derived CDR1 and CDR2 are DFQATT and SNEGSKA (reference sequence). V was clipped by 6 bases and J by 8 bases; unmatched bases: 16. The DNA for the CDR3 is TGCAGTGCCGTACGACAGGGCGCTTGGTCACAGCAGTACTTC. Its protein product is CSAVRQGAWSQQYF.

This clonotype came up many times. The rearrangement joins TRBV3-1 to TRBJ1-1; D remains unclear. The CDR3 has 13 residues. The germline V gene encodes CDR1 LGHDT and CDR2 YNNKEL (reference sequence). Trimming stripped 1 base from V and 5 bases from J, with 8 bases between. The CDR3 here is CASSQGQPTEAFF. The CDR3 DNA sequence: TGTGCCAGCAGCCAAGGCCAGCCAACTGAAGCTTTCTTT.

This clonotype occurred a few times. This chain joins TRBV2 and TRBJ2-7; D may be TRBD1 (6 bases). The length of the CDR3 is 13 residues. Germline-derived CDR1 and CDR2 are SNHLY and FYNNEI. The ends were cut back, 3 bases at V and 6 bases at J, with 12 bases in the middle. As DNA, the CDR3 is TGTGCCAGCAGTGAGGGGGCCAACGCCGAGCAGTACTTC. The encoded protein is CASSEGANAEQYF.

This clonotype has a count of ten or more. CDR3 amino acids: CASSQAGLQSATQYF. The CDR3, as DNA: TGTGCCAGCAGCCAAGCCGGTCTCCAAAGTGCTACGCAGTATTTT. The chain couples TRBV5-5 to TRBJ2-3; D remains ambiguous. Trimming took off 4 bases at V and 8 bases at J, with 20 bases between the two ends. The CDR3 length is 15 residues. Germline CDR1 SGHKS, CDR2 YYEKEE (reference sequence).

The chain is built from TRBV7-2 and TRBJ2-7; D could derive from TRBD1 or TRBD2 (7 bases each). The ends were cut back, 0 bases at V and 3 bases at J, with 18 bases in the middle. This CDR3 is built from 17 residues. Looked up from germline, CDR1 is SGHTA and CDR2 is FQGNSA. The CDR3 sequence is CASSLAAGQLTNYEQYF. CDR3 DNA: TGTGCCAGCAGCTTAGCAGCGGGACAGCTAACAAACTACGAGCAGTACTTC.

In its sample, this clonotype was seen a few times. Written as DNA, the CDR3 is TGCAGTGCTACAAGGGGGACTAGCGGAGACCTCACAGATACGCAGTATTTT. Its protein is CSATRGTSGDLTDTQYF. The chain joins TRBV20-1 to TRBJ2-3, with 11 nucleotides matching TRBD2. The germline V gene encodes CDR1 DFQATT and CDR2 SNEGSKA (reference sequence). This CDR3 comprises 17 residues. Trimming at V came to 4 bases and at J to 2 bases, leaving 11 bases not matched to a gene.

This chain links TRBV29-1 with TRBJ2-1; D not resolved. Germline CDR1 SQVTM, CDR2 ANQGSEA. The ends were cut back, 4 bases at V and 4 bases at J, with 14 bases in the middle. CDR3 size: 14 residues. The CDR3 protein is CSVGATSPYNEQFF. The DNA for the CDR3 is TGCAGCGTTGGTGCGACTTCCCCTTACAATGAGCAGTTCTTC.

Only a few counts were recorded for this clonotype. The chain recombines TRBV12-3 or TRBV12-4 with TRBJ1-2; the match to TRBD1 covers 9 bases. The trim removed 6 bases at V and 3 bases at J, leaving 5 bases unmatched. The length of the CDR3 is 14 residues. The CDR3 here is CASRGQGHDYGYTF. The CDR3, as DNA: TGTGCCAGCAGGGGACAGGGACACGACTATGGCTACACCTTC.

This clonotype has just a few counts. The rearrangement uses TRBV10-3 and TRBJ2-1; D gene ambiguous. The CDR3 extends over 15 amino acids. Germline values: CDR1 ENHRY, CDR2 SYGVKD. Trimming took off 2 bases at V and 7 bases at J, with 15 bases between the two ends. The CDR3 region is CAISEVQAVWNEQFF. Written as DNA, the CDR3 is TGTGCCATCAGTGAGGTTCAGGCGGTCTGGAATGAGCAGTTCTTC.

This clonotype was observed at least ten times. The chain combines TRBV9 with TRBJ2-1, with 10 bases aligning to TRBD2. Germline CDR1 is SGDLS and CDR2 is YYNGEE. The CDR3 is 17 residues long. V was clipped by 3 bases and J by 1 base; unmatched bases: 7. The CDR3 protein is CASSAPPGLASYNEQFF. The CDR3 region has the DNA TGTGCCAGCAGCGCCCCCCCGGGACTAGCGTCCTACAATGAGCAGTTCTTC.

There are many counts of this clonotype. The rearrangement links TRBV4-3 to TRBJ2-3; D not certain. The CDR3 is 12 amino acids. CDR1 is LGHNA and CDR2 is YSLEER in the germline V gene. Trimming left V 0 bases short and J 6 bases short, with 4 bases between. The CDR3 region has the DNA TGCGCCAGCAGCCAAGAGGGGGATACGCAGTATTTT. Encoded protein: CASSQEGDTQYF.

V usage is TRBV6-2 or TRBV6-3 and J usage is TRBJ2-3; D remains ambiguous. The V end was cut by 8 bases, the J end by 2 bases, with 11 bases between. This CDR3 region has 13 residues. The germline V gene has CDR1 MNHEY and CDR2 SVGEGT. The chain's CDR3 is CASRPIVTDTQYF. CDR3 DNA: TGTGCCAGCCGACCCATCGTCACAGATACGCAGTATTTT.